The rows below give T cell receptor beta chains drawn from one sample of a study of read filtering for tumor transcriptome and immune sequencing. TCRdb processed the reads anew with MiXCR; each CDR3 protein has one entry. The data show roughly 130,000 distinct CDR3 sequences, approximately 12% seen once. The specimen was a population of CD138-negative cells sorted from bone marrow. These receptors all stem from a donor aged 40 or older with multiple myeloma. Each CDR3 is given with its conserved first and last residue. A D gene is named only where the DNA matches it firmly. Clone size is shown for a subset of rows, as once, few, many or a class of expanded clone.

j_gene: TRBJ2-3
abundance: many
d_gene: .
v_gene: TRBV7-9
CDR3nt: TGTGCCAGCAGCTTAGCGCAAGTTGATACGCAGTATTTT
CDR3aa: CASSLAQVDTQYF

j_gene: TRBJ2-1
abundance: many
d_gene: TRBD2
v_gene: TRBV5-1
CDR3nt: TGCGCCAGTTTGCCCGGGACTAGCTCTAATGAGCAGTTCTTC
CDR3aa: CASLPGTSSNEQFF

j_gene: TRBJ1-1
abundance: many
d_gene: .
v_gene: TRBV29-1
CDR3nt: TGCAGCGCGGAGCGTTCGGGTCTGAACACTGAAGCTTTCTTT
CDR3aa: CSAERSGLNTEAFF

j_gene: TRBJ1-4
abundance: many
d_gene: .
v_gene: TRBV25-1
CDR3nt: TGTGCCAGCGGAGGACGGAATAATGAAAAACTGTTTTTT
CDR3aa: CASGGRNNEKLFF

j_gene: TRBJ2-2
abundance: few
d_gene: .
v_gene: TRBV29-1
CDR3nt: TGCAGCGTTGAAGCGGAGAGGGGCGGACCTGTAAACACCGGGGAGCTGTTTTTT
CDR3aa: CSVEAERGGPVNTGELFF

j_gene: TRBJ1-6
abundance: many
d_gene: .
v_gene: TRBV27
CDR3nt: TGTGCCAGCAGTTTTCCAGGGTCACCCCTCCACTTT
CDR3aa: CASSFPGSPLHF

j_gene: TRBJ2-5
abundance: many
d_gene: .
v_gene: TRBV29-1
CDR3nt: TGCAGCGTTGCACTAAGGGAGACCCAGTACTTC
CDR3aa: CSVALRETQYF

j_gene: TRBJ2-7
abundance: few
d_gene: .
v_gene: TRBV23-1
CDR3nt: TGCGCCAGCAGTCAATCGAGGGGCTGCTACGAGCAGTACTTC
CDR3aa: CASSQSRGCYEQYF

j_gene: TRBJ1-5
abundance: many
d_gene: .
v_gene: TRBV4-1
CDR3nt: TGCGCCAGCAGCCAAGATTTCGGCAATCAGCCCCAGCATTTT
CDR3aa: CASSQDFGNQPQHF

j_gene: TRBJ1-4
abundance: many
d_gene: .
v_gene: TRBV4-1
CDR3nt: TGCGCCAGCAGCCAAGAAGGTGCGGGACAAAGGAGTGAAAAACTGTTTTTT
CDR3aa: CASSQEGAGQRSEKLFF

j_gene: TRBJ2-3
abundance: .
d_gene: .
v_gene: TRBV20-1
CDR3nt: TGCAGTGCTAGAGATATGACGAGCGGAGGAACAGGTACGCAGTATTTT
CDR3aa: CSARDMTSGGTGTQYF

j_gene: TRBJ1-1
abundance: few
d_gene: TRBD1
v_gene: TRBV2
CDR3nt: TGTGCCAGCAATACAGGGGCGACGAGCACTGAAGCTTTCTTT
CDR3aa: CASNTGATSTEAFF

j_gene: TRBJ2-5
abundance: many
d_gene: .
v_gene: TRBV6-1
CDR3nt: TGTGCCAGCAGTTATAGATACGGGGTAAACCAAGAGACCCAGTACTTC
CDR3aa: CASSYRYGVNQETQYF

j_gene: TRBJ2-1
abundance: many
d_gene: TRBD1
v_gene: TRBV30
CDR3nt: TGTGCCTGGGCCCGGGACAGCTTAGGTGAGCAGTTCTTC
CDR3aa: CAWARDSLGEQFF

j_gene: TRBJ2-2
abundance: many
d_gene: .
v_gene: TRBV7-9
CDR3nt: TGTGCCAGCAGCTCGGACAGTCGCTGGACCGGGGAGCTGTTTTTT
CDR3aa: CASSSDSRWTGELFF

j_gene: TRBJ1-1
abundance: many
d_gene: .
v_gene: TRBV29-1
CDR3nt: TGCAGCGTTGTTCCAGGATTTAGGAACACTGAAGCTTTCTTT
CDR3aa: CSVVPGFRNTEAFF

j_gene: TRBJ1-5
abundance: many
d_gene: .
v_gene: TRBV19
CDR3nt: TGTGCCAGTAGGCCGGGACACCCCAATCAGCCCCAGCATTTT
CDR3aa: CASRPGHPNQPQHF

j_gene: TRBJ2-5
abundance: few
d_gene: .
v_gene: TRBV5-6
CDR3nt: TGTGCCAGCAGCCCCGGTCGGCAAGAGACCCAGTACTTC
CDR3aa: CASSPGRQETQYF

j_gene: TRBJ2-1
abundance: many
d_gene: TRBD1
v_gene: TRBV29-1
CDR3nt: TGCAGCGTTGGTAAAGGGGGCGGCTCCCGCAATGAGCAGTTCTTC
CDR3aa: CSVGKGGGSRNEQFF

j_gene: TRBJ2-2
abundance: many
d_gene: .
v_gene: TRBV29-1
CDR3nt: TGCAGCGTTCGCCCTAGTTGGACCGGGGAGCTGTTTTTT
CDR3aa: CSVRPSWTGELFF

j_gene: TRBJ1-2
abundance: .
d_gene: .
v_gene: TRBV11-2
CDR3nt: TGTGCCAGCACCCGCGGCGAGTATGGCTACACCTTC
CDR3aa: CASTRGEYGYTF

j_gene: TRBJ2-5
abundance: .
d_gene: .
v_gene: TRBV11-3
CDR3nt: TGTGCCAGCAGCCCCCGGGACACCGAAGTGGAGACCCAGTACTTC
CDR3aa: CASSPRDTEVETQYF

j_gene: TRBJ1-1
abundance: many
d_gene: .
v_gene: TRBV7-2
CDR3nt: TGTGCCAGCAGCTTTAGCAGTGAAAGGGGGACTGCTTTCTTT
CDR3aa: CASSFSSERGTAFF

j_gene: TRBJ2-3
abundance: many
d_gene: .
v_gene: TRBV7-2
CDR3nt: TGTGCCAGCAGCATATACACAGATACGCAGTATTTT
CDR3aa: CASSIYTDTQYF

j_gene: TRBJ2-7
abundance: many
d_gene: TRBD1
v_gene: TRBV6-2/TRBV6-3
CDR3nt: TGTGCCAGCAGTTCACGGGACAGAGGATACGAGCAGTACTTC
CDR3aa: CASSSRDRGYEQYF

j_gene: TRBJ2-7
abundance: many
d_gene: .
v_gene: TRBV7-6
CDR3nt: TGTGCCAGCAGCCTGAGACAGGGAGGGACCTACGAGCAGTACTTC
CDR3aa: CASSLRQGGTYEQYF

j_gene: TRBJ2-1
abundance: many
d_gene: .
v_gene: TRBV2
CDR3nt: TGTGCCAGCAGGGGGCTCAGCGGAGGGGGCAATGAGCAGTTCTTC
CDR3aa: CASRGLSGGGNEQFF

j_gene: TRBJ2-7
abundance: many
d_gene: .
v_gene: TRBV20-1
CDR3nt: TGCAGTGCTTCTAAGGGGGGGAGCTCCTACGAGCAGTACTTC
CDR3aa: CSASKGGSSYEQYF

j_gene: TRBJ2-3
abundance: many
d_gene: TRBD2
v_gene: TRBV29-1
CDR3nt: TGCAGCGTCACCGGACTAGCGGGAGGTGTAGATACGCAGTATTTT
CDR3aa: CSVTGLAGGVDTQYF

j_gene: TRBJ2-7
abundance: many
d_gene: .
v_gene: TRBV7-2
CDR3nt: TGTGCCAGCAGCTTAACACTAGGGAGCTCCTACGAGCAGTACTTC
CDR3aa: CASSLTLGSSYEQYF

j_gene: TRBJ1-6
abundance: many
d_gene: .
v_gene: TRBV4-1
CDR3nt: TGCGCCAGCAGCCAAGGAGAGGGTGGCACCTATAATTCACCCCTCCACTTT
CDR3aa: CASSQGEGGTYNSPLHF

j_gene: TRBJ2-3
abundance: many
d_gene: TRBD2
v_gene: TRBV7-9
CDR3nt: TGTGCCAGCAGCTCAGAAAGCGGGAGGCCTAGCACAGATACGCAGTATTTT
CDR3aa: CASSSESGRPSTDTQYF

j_gene: TRBJ2-1
abundance: many
d_gene: .
v_gene: TRBV5-4
CDR3nt: TGTGCCAGCAGCCAGGGGGGCTTGGGCGGCAATGAGCAGTTCTTC
CDR3aa: CASSQGGLGGNEQFF

j_gene: TRBJ1-5
abundance: many
d_gene: TRBD1
v_gene: TRBV2
CDR3nt: TGTGCCAGCAGTGAAGAAGGGGGCACACAGCCCCAGCATTTT
CDR3aa: CASSEEGGTQPQHF

j_gene: TRBJ2-5
abundance: many
d_gene: .
v_gene: TRBV6-6
CDR3nt: TGTGCCAGCGGAATACCCCCTCTCATACAAGAGACCCAGTACTTC
CDR3aa: CASGIPPLIQETQYF

j_gene: TRBJ2-1
abundance: many
d_gene: TRBD2
v_gene: TRBV29-1
CDR3nt: TGCAGCGTTGGGACTAGCGGGGGCTGCAATGAGCAGTTCTTC
CDR3aa: CSVGTSGGCNEQFF

j_gene: TRBJ2-3
abundance: .
d_gene: TRBD2
v_gene: TRBV7-9
CDR3nt: TGTGCCAGCAGCCTTATAGCGGGATTCACAGATACGCAGTATTTT
CDR3aa: CASSLIAGFTDTQYF

j_gene: TRBJ1-5
abundance: many
d_gene: .
v_gene: TRBV7-9
CDR3nt: TGTGCCAGCAGCTTTGTGGGTGATTATCAGCCCCAGCATTTT
CDR3aa: CASSFVGDYQPQHF

j_gene: TRBJ2-1
abundance: many
d_gene: .
v_gene: TRBV5-1
CDR3nt: TGCGCCAGCAGCTCCCGAGCGGATTCCTACAATGAGCAGTTCTTC
CDR3aa: CASSSRADSYNEQFF

j_gene: TRBJ1-4
abundance: many
d_gene: .
v_gene: TRBV12-3/TRBV12-4
CDR3nt: TGTGCCAGCAGTTTAGCGGGGATGGAGGAAAAACTGTTTTTT
CDR3aa: CASSLAGMEEKLFF

j_gene: TRBJ2-7
abundance: .
d_gene: TRBD2
v_gene: TRBV5-6
CDR3nt: TGTGCCAGCAAGTCACTAGCGGCTGAAACCTACGAGCAGTACTTC
CDR3aa: CASKSLAAETYEQYF

j_gene: TRBJ2-2
abundance: many
d_gene: TRBD2
v_gene: TRBV7-3
CDR3nt: TGTGCCAGCAGCTTAAGTCTGAGTAGCGGGAGAGGCGGGGAGCTGTTTTTT
CDR3aa: CASSLSLSSGRGGELFF

j_gene: TRBJ2-2
abundance: many
d_gene: .
v_gene: TRBV6-6
CDR3nt: TGTGCCAGCAGTCACCCAGGGTCCGGGGAGCTGTTTTTT
CDR3aa: CASSHPGSGELFF

j_gene: TRBJ2-7
abundance: many
d_gene: .
v_gene: TRBV7-9
CDR3nt: TGTGCCAGCAGCTTAGCTGGTTCGAGGGACGACGAGCAGTACTTC
CDR3aa: CASSLAGSRDDEQYF

j_gene: TRBJ2-1
abundance: many
d_gene: .
v_gene: TRBV5-1
CDR3nt: TGCGCCAGCAGCGGACAAGGCGGTTACAATGAGCAGTTCTTC
CDR3aa: CASSGQGGYNEQFF

j_gene: TRBJ2-1
abundance: many
d_gene: TRBD2
v_gene: TRBV19
CDR3nt: TGTGCCAGTAGTAGATCTAGCGGGACCTCTGAGCAGTTCTTC
CDR3aa: CASSRSSGTSEQFF

j_gene: TRBJ2-2
abundance: few
d_gene: TRBD2
v_gene: TRBV2
CDR3nt: TGTGCCAGCAAGCCAAGCGGGGCGTACCCCACCGGGGAGCTGTTTTTT
CDR3aa: CASKPSGAYPTGELFF

j_gene: TRBJ2-1
abundance: many
d_gene: TRBD2
v_gene: TRBV10-3
CDR3nt: TGTGCCATCAGTGGACAGCGGGGGGGCGATGAGCAGTTCTTC
CDR3aa: CAISGQRGGDEQFF